The 22 T cell receptor beta chains reported below all come from one sample, sequenced in a study of early T cells in non-severe SARS-CoV-2 infection. TCRdb recomputed calls from the 5' RACE reads with MiXCR, one row per CDR3 protein. The repertoire holds around 57,000 distinct CDR3 sequences, with just over 8% as singletons. The sample consisted of whole blood. Source of these receptors: an adult who was a healthcare worker with PCR-confirmed SARS-CoV-2 infection or an uninfected control (not recorded which).

The chain has TRBV7-2 and TRBJ2-5, with 7 bases lining up with TRBD1. Looked up from germline, CDR1 is SGHTA and CDR2 is FQGNSA. CDR3 length: 15 residues. J gave up 6 bases and V 0 bases, and 7 bases lay outside the gene matches. CDR3 DNA: TGTGCCAGCAGCTTAGCTCAGGGGGTGGGAAAGACCCAGTACTTC. Its protein is CASSLAQGVGKTQYF.

In this sample, this clonotype turned up many times. V gene TRBV12-3 or TRBV12-4 combines with J gene TRBJ1-1, with a weak D call TRBD1 (5 bases). The length of the CDR3 is 11 residues. With 7 bases removed from V and 4 bases from J, the gap between germline ends came to 7 bases. CDR3 nucleotides: TGTGCCAGCACCACAGGCACTGAAGCTTTCTTT. Its protein product is CASTTGTEAFF.

The V call is TRBV13, the J call TRBJ1-2, with a tentative D call TRBD1 (6 bases). The CDR3 contains 14 residues. CDR1 is PRHDT, CDR2 FYEKMQ, per germline (reference sequence). The germline V and J ends were trimmed by 5 bases and 4 bases, with 14 bases remaining between them. The CDR3 sequence: CASSPTGTLYGYTF. CDR3 DNA: TGTGCCAGCAGCCCAACAGGGACTCTCTATGGCTACACCTTC.

This chain uses TRBV7-9 with TRBJ1-2; no clear D gene. CDR1 and CDR2 (germline): SEHNR, FQNEAQ (reference sequence). The CDR3 consists of 13 residues. V was trimmed by 3 bases and J by 6 bases, leaving 11 bases between them. This chain's CDR3 is CASSFSWSDGYTF. CDR3 sequence (DNA): TGTGCCAGCAGCTTTTCATGGTCCGATGGCTACACCTTC.

This clonotype has ten or more counts. This rearrangement joins TRBV10-3 to TRBJ1-2, with no clear D. The CDR3 spans 13 residues. The ends were cut back, 3 bases at V and 1 base at J, with 6 bases in the middle. The germline V gene has CDR1 ENHRY and CDR2 SYGVKD. The CDR3 protein is CAISDGLNYGYTF. DNA for the CDR3: TGTGCCATCAGTGACGGCCTTAACTATGGCTACACCTTC.

The chain employs TRBV6-6 and TRBJ2-3, with D hard to call. Trimming cost V 2 bases and J 4 bases, with 7 bases left between them. CDR3 length: 13 amino acids. Germline V CDR1 and CDR2: MNHNY, SVGAGI (reference sequence). Here the CDR3 reads CASSYTRADTQYF. In DNA form, the CDR3 reads TGTGCCAGCAGTTACACTCGAGCAGATACGCAGTATTTT.

V usage is TRBV27 and J usage is TRBJ1-1; the D is unclear. Germline assignment: CDR1 MNHEY and CDR2 SMNVEV (reference sequence). The CDR3 sequence is 13 residues long. V was cut by 5 bases and J by 3 bases, with 10 bases left in between. In nucleotides, the CDR3 is TGTGCCAGCAGTCAAGGAGGTTACACTGAAGCTTTCTTT. Translation: CASSQGGYTEAFF.

A few counts support this clonotype. V usage is TRBV14 and J usage is TRBJ2-7; no firm D call. CDR3 length: 18 residues. Trimming stripped 1 base from V and 0 bases from J, with 19 bases between. The germline CDR1 and CDR2 sequences are SGHDN and FVKESK. This CDR3 is CASSQVAVRRDPSYEQYF. The CDR3 DNA follows: TGTGCCAGCAGCCAAGTTGCCGTACGTAGGGATCCCTCCTACGAGCAGTACTTC.

The chain has TRBV14 and TRBJ1-3; 7 bases are shared with TRBD1. CDR1 SGHDN and CDR2 FVKESK come from the germline V gene. CDR3 length: 16 residues. V was pared by 3 bases and J by 0 bases, with 5 bases of the junction left unmatched. This CDR3 reads CASSHYRGDSGNTIYF. CDR3 bases: TGTGCCAGCAGCCACTACAGGGGCGACTCTGGAAACACCATATATTTT.

The chain joins TRBV27 to TRBJ1-1, with 7 bases fitting TRBD1. Trimming cost V 7 bases and J 3 bases; bases outside gene matches: 8. From germline, CDR1 is MNHEY and CDR2 SMNVEV (reference sequence). The CDR3 runs 14 residues. The CDR3 nucleotides are TGTGCCAGCAATTCGGACAGGTGGGACACTGAAGCTTTCTTT. It specifies CASNSDRWDTEAFF.

This clonotype has a handful of counts. The chain has TRBV18 and TRBJ1-5; 8 positions match TRBD1. The CDR3 runs to 14 residues. Germline V CDR1 and CDR2: KGHSH, LQKENI. V gave up 6 bases and J gave up 2 bases; unmatched junction bases: 3. DNA of the CDR3: TGTGCCAGCTCTGGACAGGGCGGCAATCAGCCCCAGCATTTT. Amino acids: CASSGQGGNQPQHF.

The sample holds many counts of this clonotype. V and J are TRBV29-1 and TRBJ2-5; no firm D call. V lost 3 bases and J 1 base, leaving 6 bases between the germline ends. The CDR3 totals 12 residues. Germline CDR1 is SQVTM and CDR2 is ANQGSEA. The CDR3 region is CSVEWAQETQYF. The CDR3 DNA is TGCAGCGTTGAGTGGGCCCAAGAGACCCAGTACTTC. The variable domain in full, completed from reference TRBV29-1 and TRBJ2-5, reads SAVISQKPSRDICQRGTSLTIQCQVDSQVTMMFWYRQQPGQSLTLIATANQGSEATYESGFVIDKFPISRPNLTFSTLTVSNMSPEDSSIYLCSVEWAQETQYFGPGTRLLVL.

This clonotype came up a few times. This chain links TRBV10-3 with TRBJ2-1; 9 bases align to TRBD2. V shed 4 bases, J shed 8 bases, and the junction held 9 bases outside the gene matches. Germline CDR1 is ENHRY and CDR2 is SYGVKD. The CDR3 is 15 residues long. In DNA, the CDR3 is TGTGCCATCAGTGCCGTTGCGGGAGGGCCGGATGAGCAGTTCTTC. Translation: CAISAVAGGPDEQFF.

A few counts support this clonotype. The CDR3 bases are TGCAGCGTTTGGGACAGGGAAAGAACCGGGGAGCTGTTTTTT. Protein: CSVWDRERTGELFF. The chain uses TRBV29-1 and TRBJ2-2, with TRBD1 identical over 9 bases. Germline V gives CDR1 SQVTM, CDR2 ANQGSEA. V dropped 5 bases and J dropped 5; count of bases not matched to a gene: 6. The CDR3 contains 14 residues.

The CDR3 region has the DNA TGTGCCAGCAGAATAGCGGGGGCCTACGAGCAGTACTTC. Residues: CASRIAGAYEQYF. This chain links TRBV7-8 with TRBJ2-7; 9 bases are shared with TRBD2. The CDR3 has 13 residues. Germline assignment: CDR1 SGHVS and CDR2 FQNEAQ. V lost 6 bases to trimming and J lost 2 bases; unmatched junction nucleotides: 2.

This clonotype was seen a few times. V and J are TRBV21-1 and TRBJ2-7; no DNA check was done on the table's D call, TRBD1. TRBV21-1 is deemed a pseudogene. CDR3 length: 15 amino acids. CDR3: CASSKARDGSYEQYF. The CDR3 bases are TGTGCCAGCAGCAAAGCCCGGGACGGCTCCTACGAGCAGTACTTC.

This clonotype was counted many times. The gene calls are TRBV7-2 and TRBJ1-2, with D perhaps matching TRBD1 (5 bases). CDR1 SGHTA and CDR2 FQGNSA come from the germline V gene. The CDR3 runs to 14 residues. The V gene lost 4 bases and the J gene lost 2 bases, with 11 bases spanning the gap. CDR3: CASSSGGVNYGYTF. Written as DNA, the CDR3 is TGTGCCAGCAGCTCCGGGGGGGTCAACTATGGCTACACCTTC.

In its sample, this clonotype was seen a few times. The chain combines TRBV5-6 with TRBJ2-2, with a tentative D call TRBD2 (5 bases). From germline, CDR1 is SGHDT and CDR2 YYEEEE. The CDR3 contains 13 residues. The ends were cut back, 4 bases at V and 6 bases at J, with 10 bases in the middle. The CDR3 here is CASSPRVAGELFF. The CDR3 DNA follows: TGTGCCAGCAGCCCGCGGGTGGCCGGGGAGCTGTTTTTT.

This clonotype was seen at least ten times. The V and J genes are TRBV5-1 and TRBJ2-3, with D tentatively TRBD2 (5 bases). The length of the CDR3 is 12 residues. Trimming cost V 4 bases and J 2 bases, with 5 bases left between them. CDR1 and CDR2 (germline): SGHRS, YFSETQ. The CDR3 nucleotides read TGCGCCAGCAGCCGGGACACAGATACGCAGTATTTT. As protein: CASSRDTDTQYF.

This clonotype was picked up many times. The rearrangement joins TRBV20-1 to TRBJ2-3; 8 nucleotides line up with TRBD2. In germline, CDR1 is DFQATT, CDR2 SNEGSKA (reference sequence). The CDR3 consists of 16 residues. The V and J ends lost 0 bases and 1 base, in that order; junction bases with no gene match: 6. The CDR3 nucleotides are TGCAGTGCTAGAGATTTCAGCGGGAGTCGCACAGATACGCAGTATTTT. This encodes CSARDFSGSRTDTQYF.

This clonotype was seen many times. The chain is built from TRBV27 and TRBJ1-4; no clear D. V shed 5 bases and J shed 0 bases, with 10 bases lying between them. Germline V gene data show CDR1 as MNHEY and CDR2 as SMNVEV (reference sequence). The CDR3 consists of 15 residues. As DNA, the CDR3 is TGTGCCAGCAGTCGAAGGACGGCAACTAATGAAAAACTGTTTTTT. This encodes CASSRRTATNEKLFF.

This clonotype was observed a few times. The rearrangement links TRBV4-1 to TRBJ2-1; 8 nucleotides align to TRBD2. The J segment lost 7 bases and the V segment lost 3 bases, leaving 14 bases of the junction unmatched. The CDR3 contains 17 residues. CDR1 is MGHRA, CDR2 YSYEKL, per germline. The CDR3 coding sequence is TGCGCCAGCAGCCAGGTTGTGGTAGAGGCGGGGGGAAATGAGCAGTTCTTC. Translated: CASSQVVVEAGGNEQFF.